This TCR beta chain was found in a study of blood T cell repertoires in COVID-19 (dated by TCRdb to about 2020). The study in broad terms: Collaborator samples came from the United States, Italy and Spain and covered acute and convalescent phases of COVID-19. Samples came from the ongoing ImmuneRACE study (first 160 participants) plus 1,254 subjects from 6 global collaborators. The sample metadata nearly always contained a de-identified subject ID, COVID-19 status, age in years and sex. Where HLA class I and class II types were available, the types were taken from metadata supplied by the sample provider, not from assay-based typing. The material from the prospective study consisted of cDNA or gDNA derived from T cells, B-cell-depleted T cells, or PBMCs. A freely available public database, intended as a resource for researchers studying the immune response to SARS-CoV-2, is where the repertoires were released. The dataset comprised deeply sampled blood TCRbeta repertoires from subjects exposed to, actively infected with, or recovered from COVID-19. What the study reported, not specific to this receptor: The quantity of clinical and demographic metadata differed by source and by participant and was supplied without curation.

Each collaborating institution followed its own protocols to collect whole blood in K2EDTA tubes. Collaborator samples were shipped for TCRbeta analysis as frozen whole blood, isolated PBMCs, or DNA extracted from either sample type. Relative to germline, V is missing 4 bases and J is missing 6 bases, with 15 bases of the junction outside any gene match. CDR1 and CDR2, looked up from the germline V gene, are ENHRY and SYGVKD. The CDR3 runs 17 residues from the cysteine to the phenylalanine. Only the CDR3 DNA is retained, 51 bases long and in frame from the first base. On this clone itself: Its antigen is not yet known. Per-base quality was not reported, and no clone a single base away is much larger than it.

TCRbeta CDR3 regions were amplified from genomic DNA using the immunoSEQ Assay, a bias-controlled multiplex PCR. The study's processing was this. The number of nucleated cells in each sample was estimated from the amplification of reference gene primers within the assay. Sequence reads were collapsed and filtered to measure the absolute abundance of every unique TCRbeta CDR3 rearrangement. For each sample, productive Simpson clonality was calculated by taking the square root of Simpson's diversity index across productive rearrangements. As stored in TCRdb, this immuneACCESS dataset retains in-frame rearrangements with V and J assigned. A fraction of the clones does not appear; measured against another copy, unresolved V genes explain less than half of the discrepancy, and the remainder lacks a known reason. D and trimming were read from the DNA, whereas the V and J calls and clone size are those reported in that table. The sample table records roughly 68,000 clones; 89% of these occur just once. The ten largest account for around 4.9% of the sample.

The receptor comes from a woman aged 50 to 60 with active COVID-19. Sequencing was done on a sample of peripheral blood. The chain is encoded by TRBV10-3 joined to TRBJ2-3; 8 central nucleotides agree with TRBD2. CDR3 sequence: CAISGGALRREDDTQYF. The base sequence is TGTGCCATCAGTGGGGGGGCCTTGCGGCGGGAGGATGATACGCAGTATTTT.